One and the same sample provided the 24 T cell receptor beta chains below, sequenced in a study of graft-versus-host responses after intestinal transplantation (dated by TCRdb to the early 2020s). Library preparation used the immunoSEQ multiplex PCR assay. Here the immuneACCESS table is served through TCRdb, limited to in-frame sequences with V and J called. Missing clones are a known gap in these copies; in checked studies unresolved V genes cover under half, and the rest lacks a known reason. Across this sample there are more than 25,000 clones, with about 94% seen only once. The ten biggest clones cover less than 0.85% of the sample. This sample comprised PBMCs, obtained approximately 32 days after intestinal transplant. These receptors were obtained from a human patient who received an intestinal transplant, so some T cells may come from the graft donor.

The chain's CDR3 is CASSETSAAGGTQYF. DNA of the CDR3: TGTGCCAGCAGTGAAACTAGCGCGGCGGGGGGAACGCAGTATTTT. The genes are TRBV2 and TRBJ2-3; TRBD2 agrees at 8 bases. Germline CDR1 and CDR2: SNHLY and FYNNEI. The CDR3 runs 15 residues. V trimming: 2 bases; J trimming: 9 bases; junction bases outside the gene matches: 10.

The chain carries TRBV6-1 and TRBJ1-5; D is uncertain. The CDR3 spans 14 residues. CDR1 and CDR2 (germline): MNHNS, SASEGT. V lost 1 base and J 3 bases, leaving 7 bases between the germline ends. The CDR3 DNA follows: TGTGCCAGCAGTGAAGGGACTCTCAATCAGCCCCAGCATTTT. As protein: CASSEGTLNQPQHF.

This rearrangement joins TRBV6-5 to TRBJ2-7; 7 bases match TRBD1. The length of the CDR3 is 14 residues. Germline CDR1 reads MNHEY; CDR2 reads SVGAGI. The junction had 9 bases not matched to a gene; V was cut back by 7 bases and J by 3 bases. The CDR3 protein is CASKPGTASYEQYF. The CDR3 nucleotides read TGTGCCAGCAAACCCGGGACAGCAAGCTACGAGCAGTACTTC.

This sequence joins TRBV6-5 and TRBJ1-1; D uncertain. The germline V gene encodes CDR1 MNHEY and CDR2 SVGAGI. The CDR3 sequence is 13 residues long. V was clipped by 0 bases and J by 5 bases, with 7 bases between them. The CDR3 region has the DNA TGTGCCAGCAGTTACTCCTCATCGACTGAAGCTTTCTTT. It codes for CASSYSSSTEAFF.

The CDR3 reads CAWSRQGTEAFF. The CDR3 DNA reads as TGTGCCTGGAGTCGACAGGGGACTGAAGCTTTCTTT. The chain carries TRBV30 and TRBJ1-1, with 8 bases fitting TRBD1. From germline, CDR1 is GTSNPN and CDR2 SVGIG (reference sequence). CDR3 length: 12 amino acids. V lost 2 bases and J lost 5; bases outside the gene matches: 1.

The chain couples TRBV11-2 to TRBJ2-1; D is ambiguous. V shed 2 bases and J shed 4 bases, with 6 bases lying between them. This CDR3 spans 13 amino acids. From germline, CDR1 is SGHAT and CDR2 FQNNGV. CDR3 amino acids: CASSLRWYNEQFF. The CDR3 coding sequence is TGTGCCAGCAGCTTAAGATGGTACAATGAGCAGTTCTTC.

The V and J genes are TRBV29-1 and TRBJ1-3, with D possibly TRBD1 on 5 matching bases. The CDR3 length is 13 residues. V shed 6 bases and J shed 7 bases, with 16 bases lying between them. Per germline, CDR1 SQVTM and CDR2 ANQGSEA. The CDR3 sequence is CSVSGTEGNTIYF. Here the CDR3 DNA reads TGCAGCGTGTCCGGGACGGAGGGGAACACCATATATTTT.

With regard to this clone: One end of the junction does not line up with germline, which may come from a read error. The J gene is TRBJ2-3, the V gene TRBV11-2, with 7 bases aligning to TRBD1. Germline assignment: CDR1 SGHAT and CDR2 FQNNGV. The CDR3 length is 13 residues. CDR3 bases: TGTGCCAGCAGTATAGGACCCGGGGCAGGGGGTCTTTTT. Residues: CASSIGPGAGGLF.

The genes are TRBV5-1 and TRBJ1-1; 11 nucleotides align to TRBD1. Germline CDR1 and CDR2: SGHRS and YFSETQ. Trimming cost V 4 bases and J 5 bases; bases outside gene matches: 10. CDR3 length: 16 amino acids. The CDR3 DNA is TGCGCCAGCAGCGTACGGACAGGGGGCCTTTTAACTGAAGCTTTCTTT. Translating it yields CASSVRTGGLLTEAFF.

The chain uses TRBV6-1 and TRBJ2-7; the D gene is possibly TRBD1 (8 bases). V gave up 4 bases and J gave up 5 bases, with 18 bases separating them. Per the germline V gene, CDR1 is MNHNS and CDR2 is SASEGT. The CDR3 is 15 residues long. CDR3 sequence: CASSAKQGGNHEQYF. CDR3 nucleotides: TGTGCCAGCAGTGCTAAACAGGGGGGGAACCACGAGCAGTACTTC.

This rearrangement joins TRBV6-1 to TRBJ2-3, with 7 positions matching TRBD2. V was clipped by 7 bases and J by 5 bases; unmatched bases: 12. Germline-derived CDR1 and CDR2 are MNHNS and SASEGT. The CDR3 runs 15 residues. The CDR3, as DNA: TGTGCCAGCAAACTCCGGGGGGTCCGGGGAGATACGCAGTATTTT. Translation: CASKLRGVRGDTQYF.

The rearrangement links TRBV4-1 to TRBJ1-1; the D is unclear. V lost 0 bases and J lost 0, with 14 bases in between. In germline, CDR1 is MGHRA, CDR2 YSYEKL. This CDR3 is 17 amino acids long. CDR3: CASSQDQSGRLNTEAFF. DNA of the CDR3: TGCGCCAGCAGCCAAGATCAGTCGGGCCGTCTGAACACTGAAGCTTTCTTT.

This rearrangement joins TRBV28 to TRBJ2-5; D gene unclear. Germline loops: CDR1 MDHEN, CDR2 SYDVKM. Trimming took off 3 bases at V and 5 bases at J, with 10 bases between the two ends. This CDR3 has 13 residues. The CDR3 nucleotides are TGTGCCAGCAGTTTTCTTGCGGCTGAGACCCAGTACTTC. It specifies CASSFLAAETQYF.

The chain employs TRBV6-1 and TRBJ2-4, with 7 bases aligning to TRBD2. J lost 4 bases, V lost 7 bases, and 10 bases had no gene match. Germline V CDR1 and CDR2: MNHNS, SASEGT. CDR3 length: 15 amino acids. The CDR3 here is CASTLNGLEKNIQYF. The CDR3 DNA follows: TGTGCCAGCACCCTAAACGGACTAGAGAAAAACATTCAGTACTTC.

This clone was picked up a small number of times. CDR3 residues: CASSQDVRSGGYTF. In DNA, the CDR3 is TGCGCCAGCAGCCAAGATGTCCGGTCTGGAGGCTACACCTTC. The chain recombines TRBV4-1 with TRBJ1-2; D gene uncertain. The germline V and J ends were trimmed by 0 bases and 8 bases, with 13 bases remaining between them. This CDR3 region has 14 residues. Germline V CDR1 and CDR2: MGHRA, YSYEKL.

This clone was observed a single time. V and J are TRBV28 and TRBJ2-3, with a possible D match to TRBD2 (6 bases). The CDR3 totals 15 residues. Trimming shortened V by 5 bases and J by 5 bases, and 17 bases separated the two germline ends. Germline CDR1 reads MDHEN; CDR2 reads SYDVKM. The DNA of the CDR3 is TGTGCCAGCAGTCCCGGGACGGGAGTGATAGATACGCAGTATTTT. It translates to CASSPGTGVIDTQYF.

This chain joins TRBV5-1 and TRBJ1-1; 7 bases are shared with TRBD1. The CDR3 runs to 13 residues. CDR1 is SGHRS, CDR2 YFSETQ, per germline. Trimming at V came to 0 bases and at J to 6 bases, leaving 2 bases not matched to a gene. The CDR3 bases are TGCGCCAGCAGCTTGGAAGGGGGCTCTGAAGCTTTCTTT. Its protein product is CASSLEGGSEAFF.

V and J are TRBV18 and TRBJ1-4; perhaps TRBD1 as D (6 bases). The CDR3 is 15 residues long. Germline lookup yields CDR1 KGHSH and CDR2 LQKENI. The V and J ends lost 6 bases and 4 bases respectively, with 15 bases between them. The CDR3 reads CASSYGQNFNEKLFF. The CDR3 coding sequence is TGTGCCAGCTCTTACGGACAGAACTTTAATGAAAAACTGTTTTTT. Together with reference TRBV18 and TRBJ1-4, the CDR3 gives the full variable domain: NAGVMQNPRHLVRRRGQEARLRCSPMKGHSHVYWYRQLPEEGLKFMVYLQKENIIDESGMPKERFSAEFPKEGPSILRIQQVVRGDSAAYFCASSYGQNFNEKLFFGSGTQLSVL.

The J gene is TRBJ2-1, the V gene TRBV6-5; TRBD2 is a possible D gene (5 bases). The CDR3 runs to 13 residues. V was trimmed by 0 bases and J by 9 bases, leaving 9 bases between them. The germline gives CDR1 MNHEY, CDR2 SVGAGI. The CDR3 nucleotides read TGTGCCAGCAGTTACTCGCCGGGGAGTGAGCAGTTCTTC. Its protein product is CASSYSPGSEQFF.

This chain connects TRBV7-9 to TRBJ2-1; TRBD2 matches at 11 bases. CDR3 length: 15 amino acids. Germline trimming cut 5 bases from V and 4 bases from J; bases unmatched to any gene: 4. In germline, CDR1 is SEHNR, CDR2 FQNEAQ (reference sequence). The CDR3 reads CASSGGTSGYNEQFF. The CDR3 coding sequence is TGTGCCAGCAGCGGTGGGACTAGCGGTTACAATGAGCAGTTCTTC.

This chain links TRBV7-8 with TRBJ1-1; weak D call: TRBD1 (6 bases). V lost 1 base and J 1 base, leaving 10 bases between the germline ends. This CDR3 is 15 amino acids long. CDR1 is SGHVS, CDR2 FQNEAQ, per germline. The CDR3 protein is CASSLEPRGNTEAFF. CDR3 nucleotides: TGTGCCAGCAGCTTAGAACCCAGGGGGAACACTGAAGCTTTCTTT. The complete variable domain, with remaining parts taken from reference TRBV7-8 and TRBJ1-1, reads GAGVSQSPRYKVAKRGQDVALRCDPISGHVSLFWYQQALGQGPEFLTYFQNEAQLDKSGLPSDRFFAERPEGSVSTLKIQRTQQEDSAVYLCASSLEPRGNTEAFFGQGTRLTVV.

The table lists this clone with a few counts. The chain combines TRBV2 with TRBJ2-5, with D unclear. CDR1 and CDR2 from the germline V gene are SNHLY and FYNNEI. Trimming took 5 bases from V and 5 from J, leaving 6 bases between them. The CDR3 is 11 residues long. CDR3 in amino acids: CASSYFETQYF. The CDR3 coding sequence is TGTGCCAGCAGTTATTTTGAGACCCAGTACTTC. Full variable domain (rest looked up from reference TRBV2 and TRBJ2-5): EPEVTQTPSHQVTQMGQEVILRCVPISNHLYFYWYRQILGQKVEFLVSFYNNEISEKSEIFDDQFSVERPDGSNFTLKIRSTKLEDSAMYFCASSYFETQYFGPGTRLLVL.

The V call is TRBV6-1, the J call TRBJ1-2, with D possibly TRBD1 on 6 matching bases. In germline, CDR1 is MNHNS, CDR2 SASEGT. The CDR3 covers 13 residues. V was cut by 4 bases and J by 7 bases, with 13 bases left in between. This CDR3 reads CASSVTGRVGYTF. The CDR3 DNA follows: TGTGCCAGCAGTGTCACAGGGAGGGTTGGCTACACCTTC.

The V and J genes are TRBV5-4 and TRBJ2-7, with D possibly TRBD2 on 6 matching bases. CDR1 SGHNT and CDR2 YYREEE come from the germline V gene (reference sequence). The V end lost 5 bases, the J end lost 5 bases, and 11 bases lay between the germline ends. CDR3 length equals 12 residues. DNA of the CDR3: TGTGCCAGCAGGGGACTGGCGGACGAGCAGTACTTC. Translating gives CASRGLADEQYF.